Here is one T cell receptor beta chain with its context. Its antigen is unknown. No base quality values were provided; no much bigger clone lies one nucleotide off. The cohort consisted of fewer than 700 healthy bone marrow donors. Cohort members were all nominally healthy when sampled, although unrecorded immune exposures were likely present. The donor tested CMV seronegative and was one of the 352 seronegative cohort members. A peripheral blood sample was provided by each donor, and peripheral blood mononuclear cells were used for TCR beta sequencing. The Qiagen DNeasy Blood Extraction Kit was used to extract genomic DNA from the blood cell samples. This record comes from a study of cytomegalovirus exposure and HLA in healthy donors (dated by TCRdb to about 2017). For the study in its entirety: An earlier analysis of approximately 590 of the donors reported 276 Gb of sequence data and 120 million or so unique TCR beta sequences from around 200 million T cells. Because of strong linkage in the cohort, five DR-DQ haplotypes were treated as single units for association and clustering. The T cell repertoires of 666 subjects were profiled by immunosequencing and related to cytomegalovirus serostatus. To predict cytomegalovirus infection status, the study brought together high-throughput TCR immunosequencing, statistical association of individual TCRs with disease status, and machine learning. An early release that covered more than 550 HLA-typed donors contained approximately 300 gigabases of sequencing data and tens of millions of unique TCR sequences. In an earlier analysis of 550 to 700 of the donors, high-throughput TCR beta sequencing was used to judge whether each TCR beta V gene segment behaved as functional or pseudogenic. A later analysis re-analyzed previously published TCR beta repertoires from approximately 700 donors and added high-resolution HLA genotyping to study TCR occurrence patterns. The number of typed donors differed by locus: about 620-630 for A, B, C, DRB1 and DQB1; some 500 for DQA1; roughly 600 for DPA1; and 450 to 480 for DPB1. Of the 398 genotyped donors, approximately 83% fell in the genetic ancestry cluster associated with self-reported Caucasian donors. The aim of the study was to test whether cataloging public T cell receptors could identify signatures of past pathogen exposure. Both class I and class II loci were covered by HLA typing, at four-digit resolution. Rather than drawing on any new phenotypic data, the later analysis identified candidate immune exposures from TCR beta sequences and the way those sequences occurred across donors. Along with the roughly 670-subject first cohort, a separate validation cohort of over a hundred different subjects was used. In a later genetic analysis, genome-wide SNP genotypes for about three fifths of the roughly 670 donors were used, and that subset was treated as a discovery cohort. All discovery cohort repertoires had been generated on a single sequencing platform. Donor age, sex, ethnicity and CMV serostatus were collected together with the repertoire data. On average, roughly 200,000 unique TCR beta nucleotide sequences were sequenced per donor among 350 to 400 genotyped donors of the cohort, with roughly 18% of those sequences being non-productive.

CDR1 is given as KGHSH and CDR2 as LQKENI, both from the germline V gene. V and J are trimmed by 3 bases and 1 base, and the gene matches miss 9 bases of the junction. Reading from cysteine to phenylalanine, the CDR3 counts 18 amino acids. Solely the CDR3 DNA is kept, with 54 bases framed from the first base. Study-level results and caveats: Cytomegalovirus status was reported to be diagnosed by the classifier with high specificity and sensitivity in both the original and validation cohorts. In a later analysis, most CMV-associated TCR beta chains were found to appear HLA-restricted, with HLA associations seemingly driven largely by CMV exposure. Correlated functional status among segregating V segments might reflect linkage disequilibrium, but an unknown experimental factor could not be ruled out. In a later analysis, TCR association rates were found to vary across HLA loci, with the most associated TCRs seen for DRB1 alleles and the fewest for HLA-C alleles. In a later analysis, more than 15,000 TCR beta sequences were associated with specific HLA alleles at a false discovery rate of 0.05. An association between a missense DCLRE1C variant and V-gene and J-gene trimming of TCR beta chains was found in a later genetic analysis and replicated in an independent cohort. The study listed around 160 TCR beta chains as associated with cytomegalovirus. Because counts were too low, about 18 rarely observed V segments, including chromosome 9 orphons, were left out of the earlier analysis of roughly 600 of the donors. Most TCR sequences were seen in very few donors, while some public TCRs were found in many individuals. Because HLA typing was missing for some donors at each locus, association tests included only the typed subset. Compared with the approximately 710-donor mean, donors in an Asian-associated ancestry cluster had fewer N-insertions in productive TCRs, according to a later genetic analysis. The authors suggested that the approach could potentially be generalized to other disease states and immunological phenotypes. Assigning TCR associations to individual alleles was difficult when HLA alleles, especially DR and DQ, strongly co-occurred. Some IMGT-functional V segments, including TRBV6-2 and TRBV6-3, could not be distinguished by the 87-base-pair reads and were therefore excluded. Roughly uniform sequencing depth across donors was assumed in presence/absence analyses, although this assumption may not hold. A further reported finding was that TCR beta sequences accurately predicted the HLA-A and HLA-B alleles for most subjects in the first cohort. An earlier analysis of several hundred of the donors showed that most TCR beta V segments appeared in productive rearrangements either about 87% or about 30% of the time, which broadly matched IMGT annotations. In a later analysis, HLA-associated TCR beta chains were found to be more clonally expanded and to have lower generation probabilities than equally common non-associated chains. The cohort was sequenced for TCR beta chains only, and without alpha or paired-chain data the features that could be detected were limited. A cluster of highly shared sequence variants was judged likely to represent a technical artifact of the sequencing pipeline. A later analysis reported that several top co-occurrence clusters appeared linked to parvovirus B19, influenza, CMV and Epstein-Barr virus. A few of the identified cytomegalovirus-associated TCR beta chains were confirmed in vitro to be specific for cytomegalovirus antigens. For the cohort, immune exposure information was limited to CMV serostatus.

Library construction relied on the immunoSEQ multiplex PCR assay. A mixture of 60 forward primers for TCR Vbeta segments and 13 reverse primers for TCR Jbeta segments was used in the multiplex PCR. The CDR3 region of rearranged TCR beta genes was amplified from genomic DNA by a multiplex PCR assay. On the Illumina HiSeq System, the amplified TCR beta libraries were sequenced as 87-base-pair reads. Regarding the original processing steps: A later analysis tallied roughly 80 million unique TCR beta chains across the 666 repertoires, and some 10 million of those chains were shared by two or more donors. Raw reads were error-corrected and collapsed into unique sequences with a nearest-neighbor algorithm that merged closely related sequences to remove PCR and sequencing errors. CDR3 sequences were aligned to IMGT reference sequences to assign V, D and J gene segments. For a sequence to be retained, a match of at least six nucleotides was required to both a V gene segment and a J gene segment. Rearrangements were classified as productive when the CDR3 lacked stop codons and remained in frame with V and J, and all other rearrangements were classified as non-productive. CDR3 was defined according to IMGT convention as the region running from the second conserved V-encoded cysteine to the conserved J-encoded phenylalanine. Sequences without an unambiguous match to a single V gene segment were excluded from the earlier analysis of 450 to 650 of the donors. In an earlier analysis of several hundred of the donors, V segments were called functional above 56.7% productive rearrangements and were called segregating when the between-donor standard deviation exceeded 5%. A statistical classification framework was developed to diagnose cytomegalovirus status using the catalog of TCR beta chain sequences. A later analysis assigned V and J genes by comparing TCR nucleotide sequences with IMGT/GENE-DB human TR gene sequences. In a later analysis, CDR3 sequences and most-parsimonious VDJ recombination scenarios were assigned using the TCRdist pipeline. In a later analysis, every TCR beta chain was defined by the combination of its CDR3 amino acid sequence and its V-gene family, and reads without a unique V-gene family were dropped. As a way to deal with suspected cross-contamination and a sequencing artifact, a later analysis dropped 640 or so nucleotide sequences that were highly shared and had low generation probability. For each public chain, a later analysis derived a clonal expansion index from normalized ranks of inferred template counts within each repertoire. A later analysis computed generation probabilities with a VDJ recombination model fitted to out-of-frame rearrangements, and checked the results against IGoR. A later analysis scored TCR-TCR, TCR-HLA and TCR-CMV co-occurrence with hypergeometric tests, applying a repertoire-size bias correction to TCR pairs. A later analysis estimated false discovery rates by permuting HLA or CMV assignments 20 times. In a later analysis, co-occurring TCRs were grouped with DBSCAN, and TCRdist sequence similarity was added when clustering was performed within HLA-allele-positive subsets. Repertoires with fewer than 30,000 or more than 120,000 public chains, plus five repertoires with anomalous nucleotide sharing, were excluded from co-occurrence clustering. Entries here come from immuneACCESS through TCRdb and include only in-frame sequences with V and J called. Some clones fail to appear in such tables; in the studies checked, an unresolved V gene covers under half of the shortfall, and the cause of the remainder is unknown. V and J calls plus clone size are reproduced from that table; the DNA served to infer D and trimming. For this sample there are 130,000 or so clones; around 78% appear just once. The ten largest clones capture roughly 6% of the sample.

The source is a woman aged 40-49 years in good health and CMV-seronegative. The sequence is built from TRBV18 and TRBJ2-6; 7 central bases correspond to TRBD1. The specimen was PBMCs. The nucleotide sequence is given as TGTGCCAGCTCACCCCCGGGGACAGCCGATTCTGGGGCCAACGTCCTGACTTTC. It translates as CASSPPGTADSGANVLTF. Where the CDR3 stops, the reference TRBV18 and TRBJ2-6 genes take over; the full variable domain is NAGVMQNPRHLVRRRGQEARLRCSPMKGHSHVYWYRQLPEEGLKFMVYLQKENIIDESGMPKERFSAEFPKEGPSILRIQQVVRGDSAAYFCASSPPGTADSGANVLTFGAGSRLTVL.